This entry features one T cell receptor (beta chain) sequence. There are many counts of this clonotype. Its antigen target is currently unknown. Base qualities are not provided; no much larger clone lies one nucleotide away. The CDR3 measures 14 amino acids from cysteine to phenylalanine. This entry keeps only the CDR3 DNA: 42 bases, framed from base 1. Cut back by 2 bases and 3 bases, the V and J ends lie 9 bases apart. CDR1 MNHNY and CDR2 SVGAGI were looked up in the germline V gene (reference sequence). The healthy controls were volunteers from a blood bank in Maryland, USA. For the unsorted PBMC libraries, 2 million PBMCs were stored in RNAlater at -80 degrees C until RNA extraction and were used to generate the libraries. PBMCs were separated from peripheral blood using Ficoll-Hypaque density gradient centrifugation and then cryopreserved in liquid nitrogen. cDNA was synthesized by template-switch 5'RACE using a primer carrying a 10-nucleotide random unique molecular identifier by which each TCR transcript was tagged. Every sequencing run yielded over 180 million TCR-beta sequences covering 15-18 subjects. Total RNA was extracted with the RNeasy kit. The KAPA Real-time Library Amplification kit was used to amplify TCR-beta VDJ regions with primers targeting the TCR constant region and the 5'RACE anchor. A first PCR added sample indexes and Illumina adaptors, and a second PCR then raised library yield. The roughly 650 bp TCR product was size-selected on a 2% E-gel SizeSelection system after Ampure bead purification. Before pooling, library quality was checked on a Bioanalyzer, concentration was measured with Qubit, and libraries were quantified with the Kapa Library Quantification kit. Paired-end 2 x 150 bp sequencing of the libraries was performed on an Illumina HiSeq 2500. To increase sequence diversity, about 25-30% phiX was spiked into each library pool. The source study handled its data this way. Quality-filtered reads were processed with the UMI-based MiGEC pipeline, which removed over 85% of raw TCR sequences during error correction. IMGT germline references were used for alignment of VDJ genes, and clonotypes were defined by a unique CDR3 amino acid sequence together with V-J genes. VDJtools evaluated clonal expansion, Shannon diversity and CDR3 relatedness (CalcPairwiseDistances, ClusterSamples); CLCbio workbench built phylogenetic trees. Expanded clones were defined as having at least 8 unique UMIs, based on coefficient-of-variation modelling across technical triplicates. TCRdb reanalyzed the raw reads on its own, using fastp at Q25 for trimming and MiXCR for clone calling, and kept in-frame beta chains. All rows with the same CDR3 protein become a single entry with the most common DNA and genes. None of the V and J calls come from the authors' own analysis; TCRdb made them. The sample records roughly 80,000 distinct CDR3 sequences, roughly 15% of which are singletons. Jointly, the top ten make up roughly 15% of the sample.

This sample is drawn from a study of neurological immune-mediated disorders (dated by TCRdb to 2018 to 2020). For the wider study: Peripheral blood TCR-beta repertoires from patients with HTLV-I-associated myelopathy (HAM/TSP), patients with multiple sclerosis, and healthy controls were compared in the study using UMI-based sequencing. Longitudinal samples, technical triplicates and paired sorted CD4+ and CD8+ T-cell subsets, alongside PBMC samples, were included among the approximately 98 TCR-beta libraries. The cohort comprised 60 to 75 subjects: about 14 HAM/TSP patients, some 34 multiple sclerosis patients and around 20 healthy controls. Broad study findings and their caveats: TCR clonal expansion was highest in HAM/TSP patients and lowest in MS patients, with MS patients falling below even healthy controls. Across subjects, expanded clones never shared an identical CDR3 amino acid sequence, which suggests that the TCR-beta repertoires in every group were private.

This clonotype was obtained from a woman aged 40 to 49 in good health. Specimen: PBMCs. The sequence links TRBV6-6 to TRBJ2-3; 5 matching bases give a weak D call of TRBD1. The DNA is TGTGCCAGCAGTTACGGCAGGGCTACAGATACGCAGTATTTT. It encodes CASSYGRATDTQYF.